The 10 T cell receptor beta chains below were found in one sample sequenced in a study of Ad26.COV2.S vaccination and SARS-CoV-2 variants. The sample's treatment: some 20 received Ad26.COV2.S at low or high dose, single or two shots; about 5 received placebo; per-sample allocation not given. The investigators took samples on day 63 after the first vaccine or placebo injection. The assay was immunoSEQ multiplex PCR, and TCRdb's table has in-frame clones only and misses some. The sample records hundreds of thousands of clones, around 92% being singletons. The sequencing here drew on peripheral blood, taken in a trial of Ad26.COV2.S vaccine versus placebo. These TCRs come from a person aged 18-60 years who received the Ad26.COV2.S COVID-19 vaccine or a placebo.

The V and J genes are TRBV4-2 and TRBJ2-1, with no clear D. The germline gives CDR1 LGHNA, CDR2 YNFKEQ. The CDR3 contains 15 residues. Between the trimmed V and J ends, which lost 1 base and 2 bases, there was a span of 9 bases. The CDR3 here is CASSQGAVPYNEQFF. The CDR3 DNA is TGTGCCAGCAGCCAAGGAGCCGTCCCCTACAATGAGCAGTTCTTC.

On this clone: The germline gene is not matched at one end of the junction; a read error may be the cause. The V call is TRBV3-1 (or the pseudogene TRBV3-2), the J call TRBJ1-1; D gene ambiguous. The CDR3 covers 12 residues. Germline CDR1 LGHDT, CDR2 YNNKEL (reference sequence). The CDR3 DNA is TGTGCCAGCAGCCAAGGGGTAAGGCCCCCGAGATTT. This translates into CASSQGVRPPRF.

The chain is built from TRBV14 and TRBJ1-1; D unclear. This CDR3 comprises 18 residues. Germline CDR1 reads SGHDN; CDR2 reads FVKESK. The germline V and J ends were trimmed by 0 bases and 0 bases, with 17 bases remaining between them. The CDR3 DNA reads TGTGCCAGCAGCCAAGAAGGTCCGGCGCCCATTATGAACACTGAAGCTTTCTTT. Encoded protein: CASSQEGPAPIMNTEAFF.

The V gene is TRBV30, the J gene TRBJ1-2; D might be TRBD1 (5 bases). From germline, CDR1 is GTSNPN and CDR2 SVGIG (reference sequence). Trimming took 4 bases from V and 4 from J, leaving 19 bases between them. CDR3 length: 15 amino acids. For the CDR3, the DNA is TGTGCCTGGATAGAGCCGGGACGGCCTCTCTATGGCTACACCTTC. The encoded protein is CAWIEPGRPLYGYTF.

The sample holds many counts of this clone. The V call is TRBV30, the J call TRBJ1-5; TRBD1 agrees at 7 bases. Germline-derived CDR1 and CDR2 are GTSNPN and SVGIG (reference sequence). V gave up 5 bases and J gave up 4 bases; unmatched junction bases: 14. There are 16 residues in the CDR3. CDR3 in DNA: TGTGCCTGGGGATTCCCCGGGACAGTCCCTAATCAGCCCCAGCATTTT. Amino acids: CAWGFPGTVPNQPQHF.

J is TRBJ2-6 and V is TRBV9; D call uncertain. CDR1 is SGDLS, CDR2 YYNGEE, per germline. The CDR3 spans 17 residues. Between the trimmed V and J ends, which lost 3 bases and 2 bases, there was a span of 15 bases. This chain's CDR3 is CASSANRARPGANVLTF. CDR3 sequence (DNA): TGTGCCAGCAGCGCAAATAGGGCGAGGCCTGGGGCCAACGTCCTGACTTTC. The complete variable domain, with remaining parts taken from reference TRBV9 and TRBJ2-6, reads DSGVTQTPKHLITATGQRVTLRCSPRSGDLSVYWYQQSLDQGLQFLIQYYNGEERAKGNILERFSAQQFPDLHSELNLSSLELGDSALYFCASSANRARPGANVLTFGAGSRLTVL.

The J gene is TRBJ1-2, the V gene TRBV29-1; tentative D call: TRBD1 (6 bases). The CDR3 is 12 residues long. Germline CDR1 SQVTM, CDR2 ANQGSEA. V shed 4 bases and J shed 2 bases, with 8 bases lying between them. The CDR3 DNA is TGCAGCGTTGCTAGGGGGAACTATGGCTACACCTTC. As protein: CSVARGNYGYTF.

The chain is built from TRBV6-2 or TRBV6-3 and TRBJ2-7; D is ambiguous. Germline V lookup: CDR1 MNHEY, CDR2 SVGEGT. Trimming removed 6 bases from V and 0 bases from J, with 15 bases in between. The CDR3 is 15 amino acids. CDR3 in DNA: TGTGCCAGCAGCCACTGGACCGATCGCTCCTACGAGCAGTACTTC. It specifies CASSHWTDRSYEQYF.

This clone showed up just once. V usage is TRBV18 and J usage is TRBJ1-3; 11 bases fit TRBD1. The CDR3 has 17 amino acids. Unmatched junction bases numbered 6, after V lost 3 bases and J lost 2 bases. Germline V gene lookup returns CDR1 KGHSH and CDR2 LQKENI. CDR3 in DNA: TGTGCCAGCTCACCTACCGGGACAGGGGGGACTGGAAACACCATATATTTT. This sequence encodes CASSPTGTGGTGNTIYF. Filled out from reference TRBV18 and TRBJ1-3, the complete variable domain reads NAGVMQNPRHLVRRRGQEARLRCSPMKGHSHVYWYRQLPEEGLKFMVYLQKENIIDESGMPKERFSAEFPKEGPSILRIQQVVRGDSAAYFCASSPTGTGGTGNTIYFGEGSWLTVV.

In its sample, this clone was seen a few times. V is TRBV7-9 and J is TRBJ1-5, with a weak D call TRBD1 (5 bases). V dropped 8 bases and J dropped 7 bases, with 15 bases sitting between them. Germline V gives CDR1 SEHNR, CDR2 FQNEAQ (reference sequence). The CDR3 consists of 13 residues. CDR3 nucleotide sequence: TGTGCCAGCTCCCCGGACGAGGGGCAGCCCCAGCATTTT. Amino acid sequence: CASSPDEGQPQHF.